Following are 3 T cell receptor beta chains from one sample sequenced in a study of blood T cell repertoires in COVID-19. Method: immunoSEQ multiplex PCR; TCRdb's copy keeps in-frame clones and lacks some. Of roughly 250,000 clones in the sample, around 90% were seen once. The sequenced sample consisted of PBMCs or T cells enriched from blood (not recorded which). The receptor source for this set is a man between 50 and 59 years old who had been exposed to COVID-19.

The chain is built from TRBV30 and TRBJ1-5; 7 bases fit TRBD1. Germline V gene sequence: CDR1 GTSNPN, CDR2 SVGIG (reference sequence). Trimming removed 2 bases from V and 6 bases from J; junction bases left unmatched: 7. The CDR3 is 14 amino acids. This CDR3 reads CAWSSTGLVQPQHF. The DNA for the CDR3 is TGTGCCTGGAGTTCGACAGGGCTAGTTCAGCCCCAGCATTTT.

CDR3 protein: CASSEGRLNTEAFF. The CDR3 nucleotides read TGTGCCAGCAGTGAAGGGAGACTGAACACTGAAGCTTTCTTT. V gene TRBV2 combines with J gene TRBJ1-1; D is unresolved. Germline lookup yields CDR1 SNHLY and CDR2 FYNNEI. This CDR3 has 14 residues. Trimming took off 1 base at V and 0 bases at J, with 6 bases between the two ends.

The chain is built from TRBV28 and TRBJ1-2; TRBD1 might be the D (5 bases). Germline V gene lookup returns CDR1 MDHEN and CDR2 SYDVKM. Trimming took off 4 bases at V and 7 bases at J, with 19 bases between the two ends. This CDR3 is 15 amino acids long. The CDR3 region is CASSYPQGGVVGYTF. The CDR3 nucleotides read TGTGCCAGCAGTTACCCACAAGGAGGGGTGGTTGGCTACACCTTC.